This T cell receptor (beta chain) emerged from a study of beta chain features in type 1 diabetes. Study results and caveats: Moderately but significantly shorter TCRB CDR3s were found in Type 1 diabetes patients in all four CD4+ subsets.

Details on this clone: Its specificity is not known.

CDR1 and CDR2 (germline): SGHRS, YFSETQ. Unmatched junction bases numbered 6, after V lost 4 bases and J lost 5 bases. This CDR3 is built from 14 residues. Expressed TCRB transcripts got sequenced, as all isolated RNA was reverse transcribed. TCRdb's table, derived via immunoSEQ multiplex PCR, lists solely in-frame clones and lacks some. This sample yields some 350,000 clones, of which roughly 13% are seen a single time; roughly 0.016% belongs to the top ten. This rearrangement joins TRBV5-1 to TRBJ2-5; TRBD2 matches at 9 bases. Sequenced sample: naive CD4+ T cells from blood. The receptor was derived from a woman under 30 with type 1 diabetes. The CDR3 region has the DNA TGCGCCAGCAGCGAGAGCGGGAGGTTGGAGACCCAGTACTTC. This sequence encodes CASSESGRLETQYF.